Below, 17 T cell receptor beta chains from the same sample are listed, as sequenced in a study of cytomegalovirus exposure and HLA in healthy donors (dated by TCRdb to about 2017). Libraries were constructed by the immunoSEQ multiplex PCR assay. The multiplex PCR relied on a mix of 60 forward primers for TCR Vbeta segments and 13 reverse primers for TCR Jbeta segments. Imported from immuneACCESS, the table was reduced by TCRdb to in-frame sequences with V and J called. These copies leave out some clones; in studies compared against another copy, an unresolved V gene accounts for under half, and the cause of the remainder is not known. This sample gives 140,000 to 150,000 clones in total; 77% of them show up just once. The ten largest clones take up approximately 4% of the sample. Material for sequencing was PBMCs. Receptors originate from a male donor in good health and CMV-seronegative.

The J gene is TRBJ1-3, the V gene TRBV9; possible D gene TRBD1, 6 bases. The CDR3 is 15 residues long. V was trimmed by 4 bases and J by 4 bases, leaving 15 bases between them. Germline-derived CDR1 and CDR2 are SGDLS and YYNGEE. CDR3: CASSPSGAPGNTIYF. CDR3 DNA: TGTGCCAGCAGCCCCTCAGGGGCGCCGGGAAACACCATATATTTT.

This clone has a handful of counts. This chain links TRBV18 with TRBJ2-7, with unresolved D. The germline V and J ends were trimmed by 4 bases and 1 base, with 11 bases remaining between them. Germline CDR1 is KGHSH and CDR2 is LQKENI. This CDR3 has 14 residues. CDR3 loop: CASSLRLDSYEQYF. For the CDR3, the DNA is TGTGCCAGCTCACTACGACTGGATTCCTACGAGCAGTACTTC.

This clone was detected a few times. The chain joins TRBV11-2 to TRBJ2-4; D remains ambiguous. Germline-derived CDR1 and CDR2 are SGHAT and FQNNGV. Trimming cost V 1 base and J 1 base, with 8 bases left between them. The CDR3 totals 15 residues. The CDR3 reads CASSLVSSAKNIQYF. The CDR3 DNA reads TGTGCCAGCAGCTTAGTTTCTAGTGCCAAAAACATTCAGTACTTC.

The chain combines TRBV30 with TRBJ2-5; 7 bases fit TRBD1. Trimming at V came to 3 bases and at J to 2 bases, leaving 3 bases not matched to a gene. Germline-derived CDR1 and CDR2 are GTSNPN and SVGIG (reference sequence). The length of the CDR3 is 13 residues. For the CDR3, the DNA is TGTGCCTGGAGCCGGGACAGTCAAGAGACCCAGTACTTC. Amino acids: CAWSRDSQETQYF. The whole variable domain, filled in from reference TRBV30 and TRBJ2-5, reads SQTIHQWPATLVQPVGSPLSLECTVEGTSNPNLYWYRQAAGRGLQLLFYSVGIGQISSEVPQNLSASRPQDRQFILSSKKLLLSDSGFYLCAWSRDSQETQYFGPGTRLLVL.

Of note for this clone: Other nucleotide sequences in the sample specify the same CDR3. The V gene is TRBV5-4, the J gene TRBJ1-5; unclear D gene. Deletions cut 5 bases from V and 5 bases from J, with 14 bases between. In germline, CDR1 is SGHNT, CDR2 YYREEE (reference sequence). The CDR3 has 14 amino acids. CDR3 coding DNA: TGTGCCAGCAGTCCCGGCGGGCAGCATCAGCCCCAGCATTTT. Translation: CASSPGGQHQPQHF.

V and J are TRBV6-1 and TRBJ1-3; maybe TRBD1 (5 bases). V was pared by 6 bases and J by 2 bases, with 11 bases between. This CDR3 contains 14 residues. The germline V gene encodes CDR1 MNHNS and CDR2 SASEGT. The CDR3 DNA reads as TGTGCCAGCAGCGCCTGGACACCTGGAAACACCATATATTTT. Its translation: CASSAWTPGNTIYF.

For the CDR3, the DNA is TGTGCCAGCAGCCAAGAATCGTCCCACCGGGGTTCACCCCTCCACTTT. It is translated as CASSQESSHRGSPLHF. This rearrangement joins TRBV4-2 to TRBJ1-6, with D unresolved. V lost 0 bases, J lost 9 bases, and 15 bases lay in between. The length of the CDR3 is 16 residues. The V gene's germline CDR1 is LGHNA and CDR2 YNFKEQ.

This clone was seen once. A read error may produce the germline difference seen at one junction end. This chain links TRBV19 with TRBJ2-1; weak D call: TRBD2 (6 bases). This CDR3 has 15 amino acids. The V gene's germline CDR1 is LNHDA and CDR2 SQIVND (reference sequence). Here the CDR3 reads CASSAPPGEYNGQFF. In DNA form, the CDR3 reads TGTGCCAGTAGTGCCCCCCCGGGGGAGTACAATGGGCAGTTCTTC.

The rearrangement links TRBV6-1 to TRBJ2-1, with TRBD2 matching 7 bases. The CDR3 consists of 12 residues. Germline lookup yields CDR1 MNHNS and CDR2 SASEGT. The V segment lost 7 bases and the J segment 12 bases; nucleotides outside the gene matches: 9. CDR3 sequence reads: CASKPGGVGQFF. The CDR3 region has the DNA TGTGCCAGCAAACCTGGGGGGGTTGGGCAGTTCTTC.

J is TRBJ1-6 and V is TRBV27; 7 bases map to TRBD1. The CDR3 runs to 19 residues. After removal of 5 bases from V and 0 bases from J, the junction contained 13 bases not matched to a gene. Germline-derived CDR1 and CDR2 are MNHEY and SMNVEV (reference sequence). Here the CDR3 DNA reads TGTGCCAGCAGTATTCAGACAGGGCCACTCATCTCCTATAATTCACCCCTCCACTTT. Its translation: CASSIQTGPLISYNSPLHF.

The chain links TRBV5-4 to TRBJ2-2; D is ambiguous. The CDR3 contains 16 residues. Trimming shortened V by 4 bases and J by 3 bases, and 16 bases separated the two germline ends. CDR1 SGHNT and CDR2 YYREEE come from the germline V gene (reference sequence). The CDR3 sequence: CASSAFARKDTGELFF. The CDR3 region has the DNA TGTGCCAGCAGCGCCTTCGCGAGGAAGGACACCGGGGAGCTGTTTTTT. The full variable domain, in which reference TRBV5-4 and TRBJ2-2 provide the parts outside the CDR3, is ETGVTQSPTHLIKTRGQQVTLRCSSQSGHNTVSWYQQALGQGPQFIFQYYREEENGRGNFPPRFSGLQFPNYSSELNVNALELDDSALYLCASSAFARKDTGELFFGEGSRLTVL.

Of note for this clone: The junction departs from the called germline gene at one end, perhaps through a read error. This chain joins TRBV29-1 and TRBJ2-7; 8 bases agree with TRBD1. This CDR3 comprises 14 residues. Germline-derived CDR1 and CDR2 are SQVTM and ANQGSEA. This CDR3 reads CSVERPGQAYGQYF. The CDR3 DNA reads TGCAGCGTTGAAAGGCCGGGACAGGCCTACGGGCAGTACTTC.

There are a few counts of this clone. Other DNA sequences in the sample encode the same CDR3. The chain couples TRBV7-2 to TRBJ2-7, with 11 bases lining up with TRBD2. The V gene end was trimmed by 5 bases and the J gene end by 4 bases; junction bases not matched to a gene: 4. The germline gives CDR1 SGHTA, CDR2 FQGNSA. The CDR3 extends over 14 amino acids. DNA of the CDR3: TGTGCCAGCAGCCCCTCTAGCGGGAGGTACGAGCAGTACTTC. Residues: CASSPSSGRYEQYF.

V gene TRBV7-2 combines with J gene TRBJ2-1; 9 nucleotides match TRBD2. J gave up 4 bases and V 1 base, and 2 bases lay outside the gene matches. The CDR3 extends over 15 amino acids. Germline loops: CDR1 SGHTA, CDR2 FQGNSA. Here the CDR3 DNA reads TGTGCCAGCAGCTTAGGAGCGGGAGGTTACAATGAGCAGTTCTTC. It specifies CASSLGAGGYNEQFF.

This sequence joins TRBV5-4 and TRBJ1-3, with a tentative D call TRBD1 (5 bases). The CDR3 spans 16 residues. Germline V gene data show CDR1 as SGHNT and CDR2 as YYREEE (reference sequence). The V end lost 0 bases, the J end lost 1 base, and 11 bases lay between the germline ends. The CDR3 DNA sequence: TGTGCCAGCAGCTTGGGGGACTCCACATCTGGAAACACCATATATTTT. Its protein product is CASSLGDSTSGNTIYF.

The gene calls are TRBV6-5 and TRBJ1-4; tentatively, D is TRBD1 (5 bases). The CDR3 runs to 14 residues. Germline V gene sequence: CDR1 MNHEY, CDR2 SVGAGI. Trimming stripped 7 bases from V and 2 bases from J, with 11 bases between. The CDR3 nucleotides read TGTGCCAGCAATAGCGGGGGGACTAATGAAAAACTGTTTTTT. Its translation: CASNSGGTNEKLFF.

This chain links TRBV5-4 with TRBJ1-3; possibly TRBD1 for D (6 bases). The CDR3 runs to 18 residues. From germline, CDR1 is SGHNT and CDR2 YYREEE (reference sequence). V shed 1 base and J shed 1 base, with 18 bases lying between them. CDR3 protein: CASSLKVVSGDSGNTIYF. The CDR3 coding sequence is TGTGCCAGCAGCTTGAAGGTCGTCTCAGGGGATTCTGGAAACACCATATATTTT.